Shown below are 30 T cell receptor beta chains from a single sample sequenced in a study of cytomegalovirus exposure and HLA in healthy donors. The study ran its PCR with 60 Vbeta and 13 Jbeta primers. Profiling relied on immunoSEQ multiplex PCR, and the TCRdb table lists in-frame clones only, not all of them. The table has under 150,000 clones, approximately 74% seen once. Sequencing input: PBMCs. All receptors derive from a woman between 40 and 50 years old in good health and CMV-seropositive.

The chain carries TRBV7-9 and TRBJ1-6; TRBD1 is a possible D gene (5 bases). The CDR3 totals 14 residues. Germline V gene sequence: CDR1 SEHNR, CDR2 FQNEAQ (reference sequence). V lost 5 bases to trimming and J lost 7 bases, with 12 bases between them. The CDR3, as DNA: TGTGCCAGCAGCCCTGGACATGGGAATTCACCCCTCCACTTT. Protein sequence: CASSPGHGNSPLHF.

This chain links TRBV14 with TRBJ2-1; 14 nucleotides align to TRBD2. The CDR3 extends over 18 amino acids. The V gene's germline CDR1 is SGHDN and CDR2 FVKESK. J lost 8 bases, V lost 0 bases, and 9 bases had no gene match. CDR3 sequence: CASSQEGAGTSGRYEQFF. The CDR3, as DNA: TGTGCCAGCAGCCAAGAGGGAGCCGGGACTAGCGGGAGATATGAGCAGTTCTTC.

The chain employs TRBV6-6 and TRBJ2-3; 10 bases match TRBD1. This CDR3 has 14 amino acids. The V gene's germline CDR1 is MNHNY and CDR2 SVGAGI (reference sequence). The junction had 11 bases not matched to a gene; V was cut back by 6 bases and J by 11 bases. The CDR3 loop is CASSLGTGDRKQYF. CDR3 nucleotide sequence: TGTGCCAGCAGCCTCGGGACAGGGGACAGGAAGCAGTATTTT.

Worth noting for this clone: The junction differs from germline at one of its ends, possibly a read error. Other DNA sequences in this sample translate to the same CDR3. This rearrangement joins TRBV7-2 to TRBJ1-5; D gene unclear. The CDR3 is 17 residues long. Germline V gene sequence: CDR1 SGHTA, CDR2 FQGNSA. The DNA of the CDR3 is TGCGCCAGCAGCTTAGGCCTGGGCACAGAAATCAATCAGCCCCAGCATTTT. This translates into CASSLGLGTEINQPQHF.

The CDR3 is CAISESRGGPYNEQFF. CDR3 DNA: TGTGCCATCAGTGAGTCGCGGGGGGGCCCCTACAATGAGCAGTTCTTC. This chain connects TRBV10-3 to TRBJ2-1; 9 positions match TRBD2. V lost 0 bases and J lost 2; bases outside the gene matches: 2. CDR1 and CDR2 (germline): ENHRY, SYGVKD. This CDR3 comprises 16 residues.

The chain employs TRBV2 and TRBJ1-2; D gene ambiguous. In germline, CDR1 is SNHLY, CDR2 FYNNEI. CDR3 size: 14 residues. The germline V and J ends were trimmed by 2 bases and 8 bases, with 15 bases remaining between them. CDR3 amino acids: CASSERVRGGGYTF. CDR3 bases: TGTGCCAGCAGTGAAAGAGTACGAGGCGGAGGCTACACCTTC.

V usage is TRBV11-2 and J usage is TRBJ1-6, with TRBD1 matching 7 bases. V gave up 3 bases and J gave up 7 bases; unmatched junction bases: 6. The germline gives CDR1 SGHAT, CDR2 FQNNGV. The length of the CDR3 is 15 residues. DNA for the CDR3: TGTGCCAGCAGCTTCAGACAGGGCCAAAATTCACCCCTCCACTTT. This gives the protein CASSFRQGQNSPLHF.

The chain recombines TRBV14 with TRBJ1-1; no clear D. The CDR3 is 12 amino acids. Germline CDR1 and CDR2: SGHDN and FVKESK. With 0 bases removed from V and 6 bases from J, the gap between germline ends came to 5 bases. The CDR3: CASSQDYSEAFF. DNA of the CDR3: TGTGCCAGCAGCCAAGATTACTCTGAAGCTTTCTTT.

V usage is TRBV7-8 and J usage is TRBJ1-1; 9 bases fit TRBD1. Per the germline V gene, CDR1 is SGHVS and CDR2 is FQNEAQ. J gave up 6 bases and V 1 base, and 0 bases lay outside the gene matches. The CDR3 extends over 13 amino acids. In DNA, the CDR3 is TGTGCCAGCAGCTTAGGACAGGGGGCTGAAGCTTTCTTT. Encoded protein: CASSLGQGAEAFF.

This chain uses TRBV6-5 with TRBJ2-1, with 9 bases identical to TRBD1. Germline V gives CDR1 MNHEY, CDR2 SVGAGI. V shed 4 bases and J 11 bases; nucleotides not matched to a gene: 9. The CDR3 extends over 14 amino acids. The CDR3 coding sequence is TGTGCCAGCAGTTCCCCACAGGGGGCGGGAAAGCAGTTCTTC. Residues: CASSSPQGAGKQFF.

There are a few counts of this clone. This chain links TRBV2 with TRBJ2-3, with D hard to call. V gave up 5 bases and J gave up 2 bases, with 8 bases separating them. Germline loops: CDR1 SNHLY, CDR2 FYNNEI. The CDR3 totals 13 residues. Here the CDR3 reads CASSPPFTDTQYF. CDR3 DNA sequence: TGTGCCAGCAGTCCCCCCTTCACAGATACGCAGTATTTT.

The chain uses TRBV5-1 and TRBJ2-4; the D gene is possibly TRBD2 (6 bases). Germline CDR1 is SGHRS and CDR2 is YFSETQ. Trimming removed 3 bases at V and 7 bases at J, with 14 bases between. The CDR3 sequence is 14 residues long. In DNA form, the CDR3 reads TGCGCCAGCAGCTCCGTGGGCGGGGTGAACATTCAGTACTTC. It yields the protein CASSSVGGVNIQYF.

This chain links TRBV5-4 with TRBJ2-1, with 9 bases matching TRBD2. The ends lost 4 bases at V and 9 bases at J; junction bases unmatched: 20. Germline loops: CDR1 SGHNT, CDR2 YYREEE (reference sequence). This CDR3 contains 18 residues. Here the CDR3 reads CASSGAGGLAFPGAEQFF. CDR3 in DNA: TGTGCCAGCAGCGGCGCGGGGGGACTAGCATTCCCAGGGGCTGAGCAGTTCTTC.

V gene TRBV18 combines with J gene TRBJ1-1; TRBD1 might be the D (5 bases). CDR1 is KGHSH, CDR2 LQKENI, per germline. The ends were cut back, 6 bases at V and 6 bases at J, with 17 bases in the middle. This CDR3 has 14 residues. CDR3: CASSSSAGLSEAFF. The CDR3 nucleotides are TGTGCCAGCTCTAGCAGCGCAGGGTTATCTGAAGCTTTCTTT. Looking up the rest from reference TRBV18 and TRBJ1-1 gives the full variable domain: NAGVMQNPRHLVRRRGQEARLRCSPMKGHSHVYWYRQLPEEGLKFMVYLQKENIIDESGMPKERFSAEFPKEGPSILRIQQVVRGDSAAYFCASSSSAGLSEAFFGQGTRLTVV.

The chain uses TRBV2 and TRBJ2-7; 9 nucleotides line up with TRBD1. This CDR3 has 14 residues. V was clipped by 2 bases and J by 2 bases; unmatched bases: 1. Per germline, CDR1 SNHLY and CDR2 FYNNEI. The CDR3 protein is CASSERQGAYEQYF. In DNA, the CDR3 is TGTGCCAGCAGTGAACGACAGGGGGCCTACGAGCAGTACTTC. Complete variable domain (other parts from reference TRBV2 and TRBJ2-7): EPEVTQTPSHQVTQMGQEVILRCVPISNHLYFYWYRQILGQKVEFLVSFYNNEISEKSEIFDDQFSVERPDGSNFTLKIRSTKLEDSAMYFCASSERQGAYEQYFGPGTRLTVT.

The chain couples TRBV7-9 to TRBJ2-3; tentatively, D is TRBD1 (6 bases). V lost 0 bases to trimming and J lost 0 bases, with 10 bases between them. Germline CDR1 SEHNR, CDR2 FQNEAQ (reference sequence). This CDR3 contains 16 residues. For the CDR3, the DNA is TGTGCCAGCAGCTTAGCCCCGGACAGAAGCACAGATACGCAGTATTTT. Its translation is CASSLAPDRSTDTQYF.

Note on this clone: One junction end does not reproduce the germline sequence, and a read error may be involved. The chain combines TRBV7-7 with TRBJ2-2; perhaps TRBD1 as D (6 bases). CDR3 size: 18 residues. Germline values: CDR1 SSHAT, CDR2 FNYEAQ (reference sequence). The CDR3 spells CASSLAGQGRWNTGELFF. CDR3 coding DNA: TGTGCTAGCAGCTTAGCCGGGCAGGGGCGGTGGAACACCGGGGAGCTGTTTTTT. Combining the CDR3 with reference TRBV7-7 and TRBJ2-2 gives the whole variable domain GAGVSQSPRYKVTKRGQDVTLRCDPISSHATLYWYQQALGQGPEFLTYFNYEAQPDKSGLPSDRFSAERPEGSISTLTIQRTEQRDSAMYRCASSLAGQGRWNTGELFFGEGSRLTVL.

V usage is TRBV28 and J usage is TRBJ1-1; a possible D gene is TRBD1 (5 bases). V lost 1 base and J lost 6, with 12 bases in between. Germline lookup yields CDR1 MDHEN and CDR2 SYDVKM. The CDR3 extends over 14 amino acids. The CDR3 loop is CASSLSREWAEAFF. In DNA form, the CDR3 reads TGTGCCAGCAGTTTATCCAGGGAATGGGCTGAAGCTTTCTTT.

V is TRBV5-5 and J is TRBJ1-1, with TRBD1 as a possible D gene (5 bases). The CDR3 totals 13 residues. The germline V gene encodes CDR1 SGHKS and CDR2 YYEKEE (reference sequence). Trimming left V 3 bases short and J 5 bases short, with 11 bases between. The CDR3: CASSWGGDTEAFF. The DNA for the CDR3 is TGTGCCAGCAGCTGGGGGGGGGATACTGAAGCTTTCTTT.

The chain combines TRBV9 with TRBJ1-1, with D maybe TRBD1 (5 bases). The CDR3 is 12 amino acids. The V end lost 4 bases, the J end lost 1 base, and 5 bases lay between the germline ends. Germline V gene data show CDR1 as SGDLS and CDR2 as YYNGEE. CDR3 amino acids: CASSQGNTEAFF. The CDR3 DNA sequence: TGTGCCAGCAGCCAGGGGAACACTGAAGCTTTCTTT.

The rearrangement links TRBV19 to TRBJ2-2; TRBD2 aligns across 9 bases. V shed 3 bases, J shed 6 bases, and the junction held 8 bases outside the gene matches. Per germline, CDR1 LNHDA and CDR2 SQIVND (reference sequence). The CDR3 sequence is 16 residues long. This CDR3 reads CASSMIPAGGSGELFF. In DNA, the CDR3 is TGTGCCAGTAGTATGATCCCGGCGGGAGGGTCCGGGGAGCTGTTTTTT.

To note about this clone: At one end, the junction sequence differs from germline, possibly due to a read error. This rearrangement joins TRBV18 to TRBJ2-7, with D possibly being TRBD1 or TRBD2 (7 bases each). The CDR3 is 16 residues long. Germline-derived CDR1 and CDR2 are KGHSH and LQKENI. In DNA form, the CDR3 reads TGTGTCAGCTCACCAGGGGGGGCGTACAGCTCCTACGAGCAGTACTTC. Translating gives CVSSPGGAYSSYEQYF. Drawing the rest from reference TRBV18 and TRBJ2-7, the complete variable domain is NAGVMQNPRHLVRRRGQEARLRCSPMKGHSHVYWYRQLPEEGLKFMVYLQKENIIDESGMPKERFSAEFPKEGPSILRIQQVVRGDSAAYFCVSSPGGAYSSYEQYFGPGTRLTVT.

The gene calls are TRBV6-5 and TRBJ1-2, with D hard to call. Looked up from germline, CDR1 is MNHEY and CDR2 is SVGAGI. V dropped 8 bases and J dropped 1 base, with 8 bases sitting between them. The CDR3 has 12 residues. The CDR3 nucleotides read TGTGCCAGCCTTCAGGTTAACTATGGCTACACCTTC. Amino acid sequence: CASLQVNYGYTF.

This clone was seen a handful of times. In DNA form, the CDR3 reads TGTGCCAGCTCACCAGGGGGCGGCCGATCCTACGAGCAGTACTTC. The encoded protein is CASSPGGGRSYEQYF. V usage is TRBV18 and J usage is TRBJ2-7, with a weak D call TRBD1 (6 bases). The CDR3 consists of 15 residues. Trimming removed 2 bases from V and 1 base from J, with 12 bases in between. Per germline, CDR1 KGHSH and CDR2 LQKENI.

In DNA form, the CDR3 reads TGCGCCAGCAGCCGACAGGGCGTAGAAGAGACCCAGTACTTC. This gives the protein CASSRQGVEETQYF. The chain employs TRBV5-1 and TRBJ2-5; 7 bases fit TRBD1. The CDR3 has 14 residues. The germline CDR1 and CDR2 sequences are SGHRS and YFSETQ. V dropped 4 bases and J dropped 3; count of bases not matched to a gene: 6. The full variable domain, completed using reference TRBV5-1 and TRBJ2-5, is KAGVTQTPRYLIKTRGQQVTLSCSPISGHRSVSWYQQTPGQGLQFLFEYFSETQRNKGNFPGRFSGRQFSNSRSEMNVSTLELGDSALYLCASSRQGVEETQYFGPGTRLLVL.

This clone was seen a few times. The CDR3 DNA follows: TGTGCCAGCAGCTTAGAAATATTAGCACAGGGGGGGAATGAGCAGTTCTTC. It yields the protein CASSLEILAQGGNEQFF. The rearrangement joins TRBV7-2 to TRBJ2-1; TRBD1 is a possible D gene (8 bases). The length of the CDR3 is 17 residues. Trimming pared 1 base from V and 7 bases from J, leaving 20 bases between. Looked up from germline, CDR1 is SGHTA and CDR2 is FQGNSA.

This clone was detected once. This chain links TRBV30 with TRBJ1-4; 9 bases are shared with TRBD1. After removal of 7 bases from V and 8 bases from J, the junction contained 11 bases not matched to a gene. The CDR3 consists of 14 residues. Germline lookup yields CDR1 GTSNPN and CDR2 SVGIG (reference sequence). This CDR3 is CASPQRDRDEKLFF. The DNA of the CDR3 is TGTGCCTCCCCTCAGAGGGACAGGGACGAAAAACTGTTTTTT.

The chain employs TRBV5-8 and TRBJ2-5, with 13 bases lining up with TRBD2. Germline assignment: CDR1 SGHTS and CDR2 YDEGEE. V dropped 7 bases and J dropped 2; count of bases not matched to a gene: 8. There are 16 residues in the CDR3. The CDR3 region has the DNA TGTGCCAGCGGGGGACTAGCGGGAACAAAACAAGAGACCCAGTACTTC. Translation: CASGGLAGTKQETQYF.

This clone was seen once. This chain connects TRBV2 to TRBJ2-7, with 12 bases lining up with TRBD2. The CDR3 is made up of 13 amino acids. Germline V CDR1 and CDR2: SNHLY, FYNNEI. J was trimmed by 4 bases and V by 8 bases; bases with no gene match: 3. CDR3 coding DNA: TGTGCCAGCTACGGACTAGCGGGGTACGAGCAGTACTTC. Translation: CASYGLAGYEQYF.

This clone was counted between two and nine times. This rearrangement joins TRBV28 to TRBJ2-7; D is unresolved. This CDR3 is built from 15 residues. The V gene lost 3 bases and the J gene lost 2 bases, with 14 bases spanning the gap. Germline V gene data show CDR1 as MDHEN and CDR2 as SYDVKM. In nucleotides, the CDR3 is TGTGCCAGCAGTTTCCGGTCTCCAACGACCTACGAGCAGTACTTC. Translated: CASSFRSPTTYEQYF. Filled out from reference TRBV28 and TRBJ2-7, the complete variable domain reads DVKVTQSSRYLVKRTGEKVFLECVQDMDHENMFWYRQDPGLGLRLIYFSYDVKMKEKGDIPEGYSVSREKKERFSLILESASTNQTSMYLCASSFRSPTTYEQYFGPGTRLTVT.